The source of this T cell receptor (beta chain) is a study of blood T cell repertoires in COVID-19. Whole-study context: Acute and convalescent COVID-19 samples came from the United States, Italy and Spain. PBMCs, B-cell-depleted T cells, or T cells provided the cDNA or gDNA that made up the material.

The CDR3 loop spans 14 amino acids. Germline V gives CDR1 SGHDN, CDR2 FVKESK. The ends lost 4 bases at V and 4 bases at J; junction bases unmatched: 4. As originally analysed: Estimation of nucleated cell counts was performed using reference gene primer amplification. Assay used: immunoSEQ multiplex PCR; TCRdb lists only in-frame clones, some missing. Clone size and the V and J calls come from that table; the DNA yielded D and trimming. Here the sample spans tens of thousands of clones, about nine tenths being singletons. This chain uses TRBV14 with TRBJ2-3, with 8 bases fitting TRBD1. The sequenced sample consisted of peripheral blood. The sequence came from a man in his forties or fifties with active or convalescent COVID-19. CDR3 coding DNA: TGTGCCAGCAGCCGGACAGGGAGCGCAGATACGCAGTATTTT. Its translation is CASSRTGSADTQYF.